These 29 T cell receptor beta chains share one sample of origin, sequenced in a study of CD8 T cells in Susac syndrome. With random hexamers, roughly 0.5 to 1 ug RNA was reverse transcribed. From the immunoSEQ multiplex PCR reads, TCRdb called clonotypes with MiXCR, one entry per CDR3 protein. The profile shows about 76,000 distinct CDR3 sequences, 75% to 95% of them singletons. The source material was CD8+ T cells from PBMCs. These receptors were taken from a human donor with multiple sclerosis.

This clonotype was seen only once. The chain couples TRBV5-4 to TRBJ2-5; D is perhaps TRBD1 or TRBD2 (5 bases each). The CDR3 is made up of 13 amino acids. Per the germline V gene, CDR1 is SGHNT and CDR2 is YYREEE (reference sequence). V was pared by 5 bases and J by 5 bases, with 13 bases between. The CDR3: CASRGDGWETQYF. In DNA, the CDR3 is TGTGCCAGCAGGGGGGACGGGTGGGAGACCCAGTACTTC. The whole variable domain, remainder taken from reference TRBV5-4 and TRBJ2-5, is ETGVTQSPTHLIKTRGQQVTLRCSSQSGHNTVSWYQQALGQGPQFIFQYYREEENGRGNFPPRFSGLQFPNYSSELNVNALELDDSALYLCASRGDGWETQYFGPGTRLLVL.

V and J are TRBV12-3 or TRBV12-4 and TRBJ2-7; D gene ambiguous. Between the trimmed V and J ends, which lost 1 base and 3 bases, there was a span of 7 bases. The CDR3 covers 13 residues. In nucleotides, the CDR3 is TGTGCCAGCAGTTTAGAGCCCATCTACGAGCAGTACTTC. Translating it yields CASSLEPIYEQYF.

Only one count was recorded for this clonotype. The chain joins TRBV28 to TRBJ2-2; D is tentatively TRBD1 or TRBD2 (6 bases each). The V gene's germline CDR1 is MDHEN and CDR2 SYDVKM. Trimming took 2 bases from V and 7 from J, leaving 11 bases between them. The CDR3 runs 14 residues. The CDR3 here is CASSLRGEIGELFF. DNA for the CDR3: TGTGCCAGCAGTTTAAGGGGGGAGATCGGGGAGCTGTTTTTT.

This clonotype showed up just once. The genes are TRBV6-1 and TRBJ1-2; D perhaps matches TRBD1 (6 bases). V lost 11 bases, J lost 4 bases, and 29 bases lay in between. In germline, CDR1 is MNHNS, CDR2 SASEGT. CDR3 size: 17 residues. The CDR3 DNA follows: TGTGCCGTTGCCCACCAACGCGTTCAGGGGAAGGGCTATGGCTACACCTTC. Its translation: CAVAHQRVQGKGYGYTF.

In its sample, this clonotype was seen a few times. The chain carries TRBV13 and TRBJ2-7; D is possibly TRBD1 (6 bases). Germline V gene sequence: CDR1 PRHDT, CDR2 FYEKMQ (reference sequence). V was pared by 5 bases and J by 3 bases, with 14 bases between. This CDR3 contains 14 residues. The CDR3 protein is CASSPRTASYEQYF. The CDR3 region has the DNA TGTGCCAGCAGCCCTCGGACAGCTAGCTACGAGCAGTACTTC.

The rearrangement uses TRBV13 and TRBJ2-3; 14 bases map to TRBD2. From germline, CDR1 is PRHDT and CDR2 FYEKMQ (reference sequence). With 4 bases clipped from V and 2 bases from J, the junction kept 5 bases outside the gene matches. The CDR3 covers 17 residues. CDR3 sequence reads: CASSSTSGGESTDTQYF. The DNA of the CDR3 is TGTGCCAGCAGCTCGACTAGCGGGGGGGAATCCACAGATACGCAGTATTTT.

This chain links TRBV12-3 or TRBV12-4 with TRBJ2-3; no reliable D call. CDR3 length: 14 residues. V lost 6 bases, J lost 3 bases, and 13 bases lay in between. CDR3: CASSSGRETDTQYF. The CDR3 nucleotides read TGTGCCAGCAGCTCCGGTCGAGAGACAGATACGCAGTATTTT.

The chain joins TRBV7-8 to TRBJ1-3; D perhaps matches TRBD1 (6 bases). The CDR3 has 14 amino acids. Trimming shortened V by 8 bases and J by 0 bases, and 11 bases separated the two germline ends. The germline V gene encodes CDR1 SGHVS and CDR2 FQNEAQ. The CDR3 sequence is CASHEGVSGNTIYF. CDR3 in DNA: TGTGCCAGCCACGAGGGGGTCTCTGGAAACACCATATATTTT.

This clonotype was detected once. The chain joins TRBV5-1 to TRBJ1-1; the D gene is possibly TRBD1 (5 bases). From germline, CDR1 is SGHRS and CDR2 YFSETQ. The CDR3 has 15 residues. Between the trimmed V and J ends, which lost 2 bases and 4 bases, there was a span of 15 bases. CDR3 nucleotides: TGCGCCAGCAGCTTTGGCAGGGTGGGGGTCACTGAAGCTTTCTTT. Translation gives CASSFGRVGVTEAFF.

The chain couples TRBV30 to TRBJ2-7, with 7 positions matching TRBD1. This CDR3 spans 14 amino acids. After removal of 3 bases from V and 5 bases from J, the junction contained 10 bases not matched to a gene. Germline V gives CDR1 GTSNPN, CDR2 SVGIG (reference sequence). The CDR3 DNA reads TGTGCCTGGAGCCCACCCCAGGGGGTCCACGAGCAGTACTTC. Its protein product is CAWSPPQGVHEQYF.

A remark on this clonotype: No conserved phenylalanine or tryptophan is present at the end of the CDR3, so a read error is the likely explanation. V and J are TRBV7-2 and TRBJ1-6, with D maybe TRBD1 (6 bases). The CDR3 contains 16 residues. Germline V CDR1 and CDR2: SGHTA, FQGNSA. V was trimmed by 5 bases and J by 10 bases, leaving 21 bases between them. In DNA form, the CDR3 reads TGTGCCAGCAGCATCGAACTGGGGGGGGCTGAGTCACCCCTCCACCTT. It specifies CASSIELGGAESPLHL.

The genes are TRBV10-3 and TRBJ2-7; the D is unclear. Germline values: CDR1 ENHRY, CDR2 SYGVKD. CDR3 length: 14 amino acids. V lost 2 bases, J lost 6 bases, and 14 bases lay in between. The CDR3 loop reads CAISESPRTAEQYF. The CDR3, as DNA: TGTGCCATCAGTGAGAGCCCAAGGACGGCCGAGCAGTACTTC.

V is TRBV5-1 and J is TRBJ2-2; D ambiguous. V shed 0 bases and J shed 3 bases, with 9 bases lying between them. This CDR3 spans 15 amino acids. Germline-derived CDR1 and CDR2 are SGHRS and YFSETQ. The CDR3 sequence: CASSLAGLYTGELFF. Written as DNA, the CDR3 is TGCGCCAGCAGCTTGGCGGGTCTTTACACCGGGGAGCTGTTTTTT. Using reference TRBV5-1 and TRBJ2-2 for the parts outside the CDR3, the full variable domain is KAGVTQTPRYLIKTRGQQVTLSCSPISGHRSVSWYQQTPGQGLQFLFEYFSETQRNKGNFPGRFSGRQFSNSRSEMNVSTLELGDSALYLCASSLAGLYTGELFFGEGSRLTVL.

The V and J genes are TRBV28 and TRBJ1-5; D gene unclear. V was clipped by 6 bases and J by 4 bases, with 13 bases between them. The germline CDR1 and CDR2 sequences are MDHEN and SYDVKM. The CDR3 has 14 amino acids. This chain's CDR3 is CASRKPWRNQPQHF. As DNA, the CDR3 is TGTGCCAGCAGAAAACCCTGGAGAAATCAGCCCCAGCATTTT.

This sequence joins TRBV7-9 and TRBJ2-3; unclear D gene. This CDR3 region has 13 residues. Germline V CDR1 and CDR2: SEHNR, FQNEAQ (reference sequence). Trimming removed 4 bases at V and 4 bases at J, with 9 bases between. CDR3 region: CASSYSVADTQYF. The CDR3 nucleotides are TGTGCCAGCAGCTACTCCGTGGCAGATACGCAGTATTTT.

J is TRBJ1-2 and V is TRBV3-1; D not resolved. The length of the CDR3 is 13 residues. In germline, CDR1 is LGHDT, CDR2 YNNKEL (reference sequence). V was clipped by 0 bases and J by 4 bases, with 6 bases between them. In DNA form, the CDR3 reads TGTGCCAGCAGCCAAGACCTACTCTATGGCTACACCTTC. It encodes CASSQDLLYGYTF.

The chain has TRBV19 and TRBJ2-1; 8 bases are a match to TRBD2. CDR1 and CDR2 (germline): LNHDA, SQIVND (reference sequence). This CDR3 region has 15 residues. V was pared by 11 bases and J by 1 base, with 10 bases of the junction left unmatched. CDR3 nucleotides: TGTGCCTCCTGCGGGGGGTCCCCTTCCTACAATGAGCAGTTCTTC. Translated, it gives CASCGGSPSYNEQFF.

The DNA of the CDR3 is TGTGCCACCAGCAGAGATCTCTTGGTGGATAGCAATCAGCCCCAGCATTTT. It encodes CATSRDLLVDSNQPQHF. The chain employs TRBV15 and TRBJ1-5; unclear D gene. CDR1 LNHNV and CDR2 YYDKDF come from the germline V gene (reference sequence). The CDR3 has 17 residues. V lost 0 bases and J lost 0, with 12 bases in between.

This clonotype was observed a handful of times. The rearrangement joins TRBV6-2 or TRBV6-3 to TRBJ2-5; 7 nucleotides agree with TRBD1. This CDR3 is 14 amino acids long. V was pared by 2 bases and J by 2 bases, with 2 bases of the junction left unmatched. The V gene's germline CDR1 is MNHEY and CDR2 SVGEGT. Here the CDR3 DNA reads TGTGCCAGCAGTTACAGGGGGCTTCAAGAGACCCAGTACTTC. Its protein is CASSYRGLQETQYF.

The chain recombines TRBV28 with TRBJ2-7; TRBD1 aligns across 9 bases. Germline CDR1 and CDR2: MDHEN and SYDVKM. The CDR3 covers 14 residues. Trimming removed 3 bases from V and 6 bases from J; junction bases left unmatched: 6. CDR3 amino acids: CASSLGDRESEQYF. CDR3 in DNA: TGTGCCAGCAGTTTGGGGGACAGGGAATCCGAGCAGTACTTC.

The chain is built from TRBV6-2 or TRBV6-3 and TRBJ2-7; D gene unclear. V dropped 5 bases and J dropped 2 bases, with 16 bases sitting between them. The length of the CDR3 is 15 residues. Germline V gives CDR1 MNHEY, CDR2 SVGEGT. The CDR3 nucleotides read TGTGCCAGCAGTGCCCCTTCGCCTGGGACCTACGAGCAGTACTTC. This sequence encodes CASSAPSPGTYEQYF.

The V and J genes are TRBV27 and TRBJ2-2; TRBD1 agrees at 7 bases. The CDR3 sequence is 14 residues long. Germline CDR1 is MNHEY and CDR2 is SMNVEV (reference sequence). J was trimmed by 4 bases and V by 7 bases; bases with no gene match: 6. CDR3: CASKNRGTTGELFF. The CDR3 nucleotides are TGTGCCAGCAAAAACAGGGGAACCACCGGGGAGCTGTTTTTT.

The CDR3 spells CASSYRGPGTGELFF. Here the CDR3 DNA reads TGTGCCAGCAGTTACAGGGGGCCGGGAACCGGGGAGCTGTTTTTT. The chain couples TRBV12-3 or TRBV12-4 to TRBJ2-2; 9 bases map to TRBD1. CDR3 length equals 15 residues. The V gene end was trimmed by 4 bases and the J gene end by 5 bases; junction bases not matched to a gene: 5.

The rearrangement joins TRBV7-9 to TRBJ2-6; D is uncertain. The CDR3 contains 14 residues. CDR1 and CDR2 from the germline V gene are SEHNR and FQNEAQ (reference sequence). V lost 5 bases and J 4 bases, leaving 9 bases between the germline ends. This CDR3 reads CASSRPSGANVLTF. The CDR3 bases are TGTGCCAGCAGCCGACCCTCGGGGGCCAACGTCCTGACTTTC.

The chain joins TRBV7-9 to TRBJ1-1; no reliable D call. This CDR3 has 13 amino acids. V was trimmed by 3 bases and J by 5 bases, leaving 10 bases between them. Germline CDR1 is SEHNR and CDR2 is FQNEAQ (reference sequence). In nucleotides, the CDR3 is TGTGCCAGCAGCTTCGTGGTAGGGACTGAAGCTTTCTTT. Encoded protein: CASSFVVGTEAFF.

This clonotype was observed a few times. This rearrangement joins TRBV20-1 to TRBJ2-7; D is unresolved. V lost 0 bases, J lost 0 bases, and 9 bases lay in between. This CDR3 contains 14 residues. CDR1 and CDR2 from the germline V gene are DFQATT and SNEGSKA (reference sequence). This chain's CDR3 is CSAREGRSSYEQYF. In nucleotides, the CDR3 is TGCAGTGCTAGAGAGGGCAGGAGCTCCTACGAGCAGTACTTC.

The CDR3 loop is CASSFSVQNTEAFF. Written as DNA, the CDR3 is TGTGCCAGCAGTTTCTCCGTACAGAACACTGAAGCTTTCTTT. J is TRBJ1-1 and V is TRBV12-3 or TRBV12-4; D ambiguous. The CDR3 consists of 14 residues. V was trimmed by 3 bases and J by 1 base, leaving 9 bases between them.

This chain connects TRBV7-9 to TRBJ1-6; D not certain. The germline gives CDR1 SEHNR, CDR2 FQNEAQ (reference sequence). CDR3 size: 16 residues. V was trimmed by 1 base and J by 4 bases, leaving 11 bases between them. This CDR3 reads CASSLDGPQYNSPLHF. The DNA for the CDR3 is TGTGCCAGCAGCTTAGATGGCCCCCAGTATAATTCACCCCTCCACTTT.

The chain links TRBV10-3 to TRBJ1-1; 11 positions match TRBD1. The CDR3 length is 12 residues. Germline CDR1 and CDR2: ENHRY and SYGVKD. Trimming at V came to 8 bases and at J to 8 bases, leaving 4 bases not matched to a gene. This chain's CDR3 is CAIGTGGEEAFF. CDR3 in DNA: TGTGCCATCGGGACAGGGGGTGAGGAAGCTTTCTTT.